Each of the 5 T cell receptor beta chains below was sequenced from the same sample in a study of shared clonotypes between healthy human individuals. Assay: immunoSEQ multiplex PCR; the TCRdb copy retains only in-frame clones and omits some. The sample contains about 2.1 million clones, about 92% of which appear only once. CD8 cells regarded as naive lacked CD45RO, were positively chosen for CCR7, and omitted terminally differentiated effector memory CD45RA+ cells. Source material: naive CD8+ T cells from PBMCs. These TCRs come from a young man in good health. Some clones in this sample may be carry-over from other donors' samples.

The rearrangement uses TRBV7-8 and TRBJ1-2; D unresolved. This CDR3 has 15 amino acids. The V gene's germline CDR1 is SGHVS and CDR2 FQNEAQ. The V gene lost 5 bases and the J gene lost 4 bases, with 17 bases spanning the gap. The CDR3 reads CASSALVQTRYGYTF. The CDR3 DNA sequence: TGTGCCAGCAGCGCACTAGTCCAGACCCGCTATGGCTACACCTTC.

The chain combines TRBV28 with TRBJ2-2; D is ambiguous. The CDR3 extends over 16 amino acids. Germline-derived CDR1 and CDR2 are MDHEN and SYDVKM. Trimming took 6 bases from V and 0 from J, leaving 14 bases between them. The CDR3 sequence is CASRSVEFSNTGELFF. CDR3 DNA: TGTGCCAGCAGGTCCGTGGAGTTTTCGAACACCGGGGAGCTGTTTTTT.

The chain couples TRBV27 to TRBJ2-1; 7 bases are a match to TRBD2. This CDR3 has 17 residues. The germline V gene encodes CDR1 MNHEY and CDR2 SMNVEV (reference sequence). Germline trimming cut 2 bases from V and 2 bases from J; bases unmatched to any gene: 9. As DNA, the CDR3 is TGTGCCAGCAGTTTAGCGGTGCCGGCGGGGGCCTACAATGAGCAGTTCTTC. Protein: CASSLAVPAGAYNEQFF.

This clone was recorded a few times. This sequence joins TRBV19 and TRBJ1-2; D unclear. Germline assignment: CDR1 LNHDA and CDR2 SQIVND (reference sequence). The CDR3 has 16 amino acids. Trimming removed 6 bases at V and 0 bases at J, with 17 bases between. The CDR3 DNA sequence: TGTGCCAGTAGGAGAGCGGCGCTGCCAGCTAACTATGGCTACACCTTC. The encoded protein is CASRRAALPANYGYTF.

The CDR3 DNA is TGTGCCAGCAGTCCGGGACAGGGGTTTTACAATGAGCAGTTCTTC. Protein product: CASSPGQGFYNEQFF. The genes are TRBV27 and TRBJ2-1; 10 nucleotides agree with TRBD1. Trimming removed 5 bases from V and 4 bases from J; junction bases left unmatched: 5. The CDR3 runs to 15 residues. Germline V gene sequence: CDR1 MNHEY, CDR2 SMNVEV (reference sequence).